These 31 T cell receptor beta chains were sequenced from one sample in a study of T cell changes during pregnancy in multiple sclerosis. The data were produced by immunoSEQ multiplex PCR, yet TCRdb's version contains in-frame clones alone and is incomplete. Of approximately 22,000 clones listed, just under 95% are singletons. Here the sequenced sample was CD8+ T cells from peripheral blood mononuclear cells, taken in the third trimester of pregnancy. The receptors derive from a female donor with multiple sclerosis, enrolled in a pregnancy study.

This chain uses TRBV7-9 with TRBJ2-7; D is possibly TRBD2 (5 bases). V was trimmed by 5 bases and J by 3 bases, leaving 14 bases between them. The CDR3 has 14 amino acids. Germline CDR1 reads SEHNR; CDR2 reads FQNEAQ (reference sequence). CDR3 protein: CASSPEGRVYEQYF. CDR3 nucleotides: TGTGCCAGCAGCCCAGAGGGCAGAGTCTACGAGCAGTACTTC.

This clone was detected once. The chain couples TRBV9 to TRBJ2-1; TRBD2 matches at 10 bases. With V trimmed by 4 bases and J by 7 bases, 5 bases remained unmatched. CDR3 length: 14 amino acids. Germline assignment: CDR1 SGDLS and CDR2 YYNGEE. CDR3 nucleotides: TGTGCCAGCAGCTTGGGACTAGCGCCGAATGAGCAGTTCTTC. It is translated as CASSLGLAPNEQFF.

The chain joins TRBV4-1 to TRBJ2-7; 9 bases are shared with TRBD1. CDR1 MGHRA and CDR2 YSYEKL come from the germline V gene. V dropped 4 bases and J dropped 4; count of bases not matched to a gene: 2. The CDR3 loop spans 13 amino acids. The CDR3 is CASSLGQGYEQYF. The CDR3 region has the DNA TGCGCCAGCAGCCTGGGACAGGGATACGAGCAGTACTTC.

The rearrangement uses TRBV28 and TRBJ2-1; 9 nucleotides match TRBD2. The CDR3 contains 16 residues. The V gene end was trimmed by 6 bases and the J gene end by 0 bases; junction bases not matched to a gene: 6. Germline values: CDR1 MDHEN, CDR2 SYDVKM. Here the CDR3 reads CASRGEGLASYNEQFF. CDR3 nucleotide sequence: TGTGCCAGCAGGGGAGAGGGACTAGCCTCCTACAATGAGCAGTTCTTC.

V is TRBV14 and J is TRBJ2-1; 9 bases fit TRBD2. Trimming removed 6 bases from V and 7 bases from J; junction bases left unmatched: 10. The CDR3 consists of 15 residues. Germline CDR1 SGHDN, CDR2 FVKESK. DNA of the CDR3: TGTGCCAGCAGTCAGGGCGGGAGGGGTCATAATGAGCAGTTCTTC. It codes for CASSQGGRGHNEQFF.

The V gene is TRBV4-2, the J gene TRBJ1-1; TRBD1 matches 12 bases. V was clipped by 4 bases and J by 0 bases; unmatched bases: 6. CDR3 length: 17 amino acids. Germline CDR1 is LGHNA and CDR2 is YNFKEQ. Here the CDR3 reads CASSPRDRGRMNTEAFF. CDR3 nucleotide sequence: TGTGCCAGCAGCCCGCGGGACAGGGGGCGAATGAACACTGAAGCTTTCTTT.

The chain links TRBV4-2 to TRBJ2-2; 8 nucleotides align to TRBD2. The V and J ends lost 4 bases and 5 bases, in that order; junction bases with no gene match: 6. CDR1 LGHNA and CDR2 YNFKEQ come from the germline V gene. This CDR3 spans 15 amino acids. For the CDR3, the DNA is TGTGCCAGCAGCCCCCCGCGGGGGGAAACCGGGGAGCTGTTTTTT. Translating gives CASSPPRGETGELFF.

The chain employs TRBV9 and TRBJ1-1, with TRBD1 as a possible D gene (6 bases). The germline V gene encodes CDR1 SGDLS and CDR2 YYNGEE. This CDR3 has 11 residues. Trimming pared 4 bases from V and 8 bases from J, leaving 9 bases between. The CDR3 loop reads CASSPTGEAFF. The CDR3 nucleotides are TGTGCCAGCAGCCCTACAGGGGAAGCTTTCTTT.

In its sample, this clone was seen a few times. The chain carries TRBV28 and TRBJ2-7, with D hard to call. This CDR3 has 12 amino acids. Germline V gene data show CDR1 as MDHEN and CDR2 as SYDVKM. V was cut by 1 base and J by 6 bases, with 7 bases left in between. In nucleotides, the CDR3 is TGTGCCAGCAGTTTATATAGCTCCGAGCAGTACTTC. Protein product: CASSLYSSEQYF.

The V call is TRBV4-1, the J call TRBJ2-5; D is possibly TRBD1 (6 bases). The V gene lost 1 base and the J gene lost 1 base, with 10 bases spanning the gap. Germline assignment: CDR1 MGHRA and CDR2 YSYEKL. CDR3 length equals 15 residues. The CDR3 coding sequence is TGCGCCAGCAGCCAAGTTGGACAGCTCCAAGAGACCCAGTACTTC. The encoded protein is CASSQVGQLQETQYF.

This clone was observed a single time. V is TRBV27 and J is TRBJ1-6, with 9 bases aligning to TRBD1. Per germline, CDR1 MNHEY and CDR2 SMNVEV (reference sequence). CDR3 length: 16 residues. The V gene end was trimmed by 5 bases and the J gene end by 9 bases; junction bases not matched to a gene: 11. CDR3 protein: CASSPNSGQGSSPLHF. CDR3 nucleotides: TGTGCCAGCAGTCCCAATAGCGGACAGGGGAGTTCACCCCTCCACTTT.

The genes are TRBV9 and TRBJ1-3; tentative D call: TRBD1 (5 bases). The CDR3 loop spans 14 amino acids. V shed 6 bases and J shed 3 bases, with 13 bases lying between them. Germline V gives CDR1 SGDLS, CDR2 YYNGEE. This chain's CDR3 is CASTVGGGGNTIYF. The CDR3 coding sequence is TGTGCCAGCACCGTGGGGGGAGGTGGAAACACCATATATTTT.

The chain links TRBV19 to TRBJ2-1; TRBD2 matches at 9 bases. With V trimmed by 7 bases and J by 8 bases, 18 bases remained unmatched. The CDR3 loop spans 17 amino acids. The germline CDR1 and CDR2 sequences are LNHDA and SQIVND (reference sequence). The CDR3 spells CASTPPGGRGGVDEQFF. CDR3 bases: TGTGCCAGTACCCCCCCCGGGGGGCGGGGGGGCGTGGATGAGCAGTTCTTC.

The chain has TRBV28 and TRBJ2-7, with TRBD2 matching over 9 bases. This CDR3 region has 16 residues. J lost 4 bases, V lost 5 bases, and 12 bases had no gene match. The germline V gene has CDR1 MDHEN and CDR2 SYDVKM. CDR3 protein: CASSPIAGGFGYEQYF. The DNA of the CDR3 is TGTGCCAGCAGTCCAATCGCGGGGGGGTTTGGGTACGAGCAGTACTTC.

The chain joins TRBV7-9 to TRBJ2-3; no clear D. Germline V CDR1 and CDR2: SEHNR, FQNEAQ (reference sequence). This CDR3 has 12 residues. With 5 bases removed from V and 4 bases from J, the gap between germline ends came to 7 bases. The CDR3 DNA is TGTGCCAGCAGCCAGTACCCAGATACGCAGTATTTT. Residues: CASSQYPDTQYF.

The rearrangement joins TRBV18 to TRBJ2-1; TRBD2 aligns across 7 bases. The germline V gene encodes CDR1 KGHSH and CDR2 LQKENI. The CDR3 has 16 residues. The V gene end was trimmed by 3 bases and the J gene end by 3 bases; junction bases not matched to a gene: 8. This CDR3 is CASSPPSGMGYNEQFF. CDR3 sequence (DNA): TGTGCCAGCTCACCCCCAAGCGGGATGGGCTACAATGAGCAGTTCTTC. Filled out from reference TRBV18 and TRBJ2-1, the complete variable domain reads NAGVMQNPRHLVRRRGQEARLRCSPMKGHSHVYWYRQLPEEGLKFMVYLQKENIIDESGMPKERFSAEFPKEGPSILRIQQVVRGDSAAYFCASSPPSGMGYNEQFFGPGTRLTVL.

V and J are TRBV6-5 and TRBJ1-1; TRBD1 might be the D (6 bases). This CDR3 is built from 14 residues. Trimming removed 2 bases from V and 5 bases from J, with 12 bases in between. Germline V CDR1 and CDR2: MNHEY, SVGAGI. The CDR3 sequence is CASSYAGGGTEAFF. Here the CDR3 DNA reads TGTGCCAGCAGTTACGCGGGGGGCGGAACTGAAGCTTTCTTT.

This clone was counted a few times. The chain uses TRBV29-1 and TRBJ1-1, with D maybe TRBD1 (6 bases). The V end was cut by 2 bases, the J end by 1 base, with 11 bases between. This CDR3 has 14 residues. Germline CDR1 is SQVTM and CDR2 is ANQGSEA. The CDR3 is CSVEQGFPNTEAFF. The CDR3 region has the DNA TGCAGCGTTGAACAGGGGTTTCCGAACACTGAAGCTTTCTTT.

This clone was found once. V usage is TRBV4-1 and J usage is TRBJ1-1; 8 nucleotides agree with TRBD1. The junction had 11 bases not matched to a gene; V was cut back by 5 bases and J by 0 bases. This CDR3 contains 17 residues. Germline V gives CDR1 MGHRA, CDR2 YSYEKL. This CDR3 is CASSSGGETLMNTEAFF. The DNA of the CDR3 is TGCGCCAGCAGCTCAGGGGGCGAGACGCTCATGAACACTGAAGCTTTCTTT.

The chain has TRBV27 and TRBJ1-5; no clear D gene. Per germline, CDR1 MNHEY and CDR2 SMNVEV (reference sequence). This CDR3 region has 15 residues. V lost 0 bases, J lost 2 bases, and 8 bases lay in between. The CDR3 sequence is CASSLSPGGNQPQHF. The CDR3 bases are TGTGCCAGCAGTTTATCGCCCGGGGGCAATCAGCCCCAGCATTTT.

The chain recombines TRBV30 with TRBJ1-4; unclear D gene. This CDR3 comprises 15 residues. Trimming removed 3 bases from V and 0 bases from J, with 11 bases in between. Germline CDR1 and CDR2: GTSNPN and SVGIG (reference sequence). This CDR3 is CAWSPGRSTNEKLFF. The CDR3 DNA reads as TGTGCCTGGAGCCCAGGCAGATCAACTAATGAAAAACTGTTTTTT.

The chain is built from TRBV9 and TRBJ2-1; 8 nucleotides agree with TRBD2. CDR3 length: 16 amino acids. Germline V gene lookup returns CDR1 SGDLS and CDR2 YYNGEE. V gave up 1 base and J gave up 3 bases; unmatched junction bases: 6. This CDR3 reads CASSVSGSGDYNEQFF. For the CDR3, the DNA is TGTGCCAGCAGCGTAAGCGGGAGTGGTGACTACAATGAGCAGTTCTTC.

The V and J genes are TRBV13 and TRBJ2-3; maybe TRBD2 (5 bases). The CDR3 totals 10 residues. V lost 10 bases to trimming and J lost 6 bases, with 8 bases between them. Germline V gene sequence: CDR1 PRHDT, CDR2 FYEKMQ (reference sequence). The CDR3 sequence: CATRDDTQYF. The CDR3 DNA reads TGTGCCACCCGGGATGATACGCAGTATTTT.

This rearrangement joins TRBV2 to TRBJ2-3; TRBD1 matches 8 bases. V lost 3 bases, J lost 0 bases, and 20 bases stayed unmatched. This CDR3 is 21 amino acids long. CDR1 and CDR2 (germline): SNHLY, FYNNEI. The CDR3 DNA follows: TGTGCCAGCAGTGAGGCGGCCCGGACAGGGAAACCACTAACTAGCACAGATACGCAGTATTTT. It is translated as CASSEAARTGKPLTSTDTQYF.

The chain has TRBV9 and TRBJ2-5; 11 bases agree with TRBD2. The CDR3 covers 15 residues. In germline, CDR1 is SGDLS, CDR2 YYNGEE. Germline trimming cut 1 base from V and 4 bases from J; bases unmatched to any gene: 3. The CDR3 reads CASSVISGGGETQYF. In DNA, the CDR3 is TGTGCCAGCAGCGTAATTAGCGGGGGGGGAGAGACCCAGTACTTC. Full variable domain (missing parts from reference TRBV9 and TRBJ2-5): DSGVTQTPKHLITATGQRVTLRCSPRSGDLSVYWYQQSLDQGLQFLIQYYNGEERAKGNILERFSAQQFPDLHSELNLSSLELGDSALYFCASSVISGGGETQYFGPGTRLLVL.

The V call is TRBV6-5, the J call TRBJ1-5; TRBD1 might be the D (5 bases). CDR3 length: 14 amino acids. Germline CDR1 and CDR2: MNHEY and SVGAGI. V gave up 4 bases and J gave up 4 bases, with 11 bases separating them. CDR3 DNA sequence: TGTGCCAGCAGTTGGGGCATAGGGAATCAGCCCCAGCATTTT. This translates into CASSWGIGNQPQHF.

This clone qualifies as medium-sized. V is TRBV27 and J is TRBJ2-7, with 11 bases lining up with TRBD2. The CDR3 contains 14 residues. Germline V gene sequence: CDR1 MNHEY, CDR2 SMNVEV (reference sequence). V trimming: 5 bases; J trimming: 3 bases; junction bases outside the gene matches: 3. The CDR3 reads CASSPLAGGYEQYF. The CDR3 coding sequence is TGTGCCAGCAGTCCGCTAGCGGGGGGCTACGAGCAGTACTTC.

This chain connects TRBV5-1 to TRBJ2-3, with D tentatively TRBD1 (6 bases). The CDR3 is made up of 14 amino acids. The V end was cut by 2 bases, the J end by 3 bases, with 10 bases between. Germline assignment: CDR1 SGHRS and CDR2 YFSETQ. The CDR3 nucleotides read TGCGCCAGCAGCTTTCGGACAGTTACAGATACGCAGTATTTT. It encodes CASSFRTVTDTQYF.

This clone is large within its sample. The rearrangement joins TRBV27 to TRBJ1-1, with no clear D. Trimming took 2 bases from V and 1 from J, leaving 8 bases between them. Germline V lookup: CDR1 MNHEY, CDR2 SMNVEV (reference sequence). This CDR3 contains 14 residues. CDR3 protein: CASSLTAGNTEAFF. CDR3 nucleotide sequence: TGTGCCAGCAGTTTAACCGCAGGGAACACTGAAGCTTTCTTT.

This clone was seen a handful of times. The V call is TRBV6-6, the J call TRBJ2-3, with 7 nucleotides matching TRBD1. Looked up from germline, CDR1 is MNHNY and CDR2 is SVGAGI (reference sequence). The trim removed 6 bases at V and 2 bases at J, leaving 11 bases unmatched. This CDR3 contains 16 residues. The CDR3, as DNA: TGTGCCAGCAGGGGAGACAGGGTCCCCCACACAGATACGCAGTATTTT. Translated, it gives CASRGDRVPHTDTQYF.

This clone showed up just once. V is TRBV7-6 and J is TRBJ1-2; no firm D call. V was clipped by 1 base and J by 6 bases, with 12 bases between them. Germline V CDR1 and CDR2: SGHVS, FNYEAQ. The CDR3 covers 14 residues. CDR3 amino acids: CASSLEAGLDGYTF. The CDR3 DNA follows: TGTGCCAGCAGCTTAGAAGCGGGTTTGGATGGCTACACCTTC.